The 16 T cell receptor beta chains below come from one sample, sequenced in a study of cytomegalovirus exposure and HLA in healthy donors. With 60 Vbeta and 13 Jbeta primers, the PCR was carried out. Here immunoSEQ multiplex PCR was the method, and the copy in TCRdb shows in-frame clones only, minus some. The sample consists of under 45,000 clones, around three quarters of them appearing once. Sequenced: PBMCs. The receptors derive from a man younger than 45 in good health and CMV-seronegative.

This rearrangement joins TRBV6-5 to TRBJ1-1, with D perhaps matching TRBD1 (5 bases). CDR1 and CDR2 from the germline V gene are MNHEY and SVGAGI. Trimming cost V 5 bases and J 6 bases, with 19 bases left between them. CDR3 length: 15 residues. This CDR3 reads CASSPIDSRLAEAFF. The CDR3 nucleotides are TGTGCCAGCAGTCCCATCGACAGCCGCCTGGCTGAAGCTTTCTTT.

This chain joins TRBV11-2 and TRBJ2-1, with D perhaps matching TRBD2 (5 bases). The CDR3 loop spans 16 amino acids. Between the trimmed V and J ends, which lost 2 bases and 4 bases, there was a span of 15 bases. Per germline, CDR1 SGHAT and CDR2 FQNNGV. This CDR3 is CASSLSATTAYNEQFF. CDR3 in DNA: TGTGCCAGCAGCTTATCCGCGACTACCGCTTACAATGAGCAGTTCTTC.

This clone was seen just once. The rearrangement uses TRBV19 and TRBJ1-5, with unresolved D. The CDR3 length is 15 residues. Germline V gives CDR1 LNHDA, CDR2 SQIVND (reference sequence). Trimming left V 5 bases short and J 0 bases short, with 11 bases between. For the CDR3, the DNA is TGTGCCAGTAGTGATGGACTTACTAGCAATCAGCCCCAGCATTTT. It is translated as CASSDGLTSNQPQHF.

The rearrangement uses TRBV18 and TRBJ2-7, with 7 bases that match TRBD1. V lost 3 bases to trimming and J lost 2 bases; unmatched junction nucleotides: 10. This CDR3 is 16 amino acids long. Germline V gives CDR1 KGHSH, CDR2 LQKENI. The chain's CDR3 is CASSPGRTGNPYEQYF. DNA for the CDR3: TGTGCCAGCTCACCGGGTAGGACAGGTAATCCCTACGAGCAGTACTTC.

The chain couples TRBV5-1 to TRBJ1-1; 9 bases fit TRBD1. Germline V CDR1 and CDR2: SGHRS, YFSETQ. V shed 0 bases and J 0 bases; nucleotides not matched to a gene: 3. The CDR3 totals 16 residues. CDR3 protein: CASSLGQGVMNTEAFF. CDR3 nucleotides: TGCGCCAGCAGCTTGGGACAGGGGGTCATGAACACTGAAGCTTTCTTT. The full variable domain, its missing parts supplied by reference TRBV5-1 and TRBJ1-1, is KAGVTQTPRYLIKTRGQQVTLSCSPISGHRSVSWYQQTPGQGLQFLFEYFSETQRNKGNFPGRFSGRQFSNSRSEMNVSTLELGDSALYLCASSLGQGVMNTEAFFGQGTRLTVV.

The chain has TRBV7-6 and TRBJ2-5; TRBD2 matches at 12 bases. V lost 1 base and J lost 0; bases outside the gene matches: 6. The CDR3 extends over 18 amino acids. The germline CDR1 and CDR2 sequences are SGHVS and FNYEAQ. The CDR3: CASSLVTSGRQYQETQYF. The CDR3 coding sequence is TGTGCCAGCAGCTTAGTTACTAGCGGGAGGCAGTACCAAGAGACCCAGTACTTC.

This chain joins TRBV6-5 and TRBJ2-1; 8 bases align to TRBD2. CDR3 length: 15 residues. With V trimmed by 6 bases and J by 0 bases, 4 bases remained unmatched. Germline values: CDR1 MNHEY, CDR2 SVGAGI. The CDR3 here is CASRGTSSSYNEQFF. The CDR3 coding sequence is TGTGCCAGCAGAGGGACTAGTAGCTCCTACAATGAGCAGTTCTTC.

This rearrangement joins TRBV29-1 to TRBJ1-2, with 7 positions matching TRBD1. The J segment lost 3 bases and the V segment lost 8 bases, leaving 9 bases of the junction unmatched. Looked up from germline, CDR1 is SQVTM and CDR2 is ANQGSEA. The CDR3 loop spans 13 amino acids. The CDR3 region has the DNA TGCAGCTTAAACAGGGGCTTGGACTATGGCTACACCTTC. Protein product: CSLNRGLDYGYTF.

The CDR3 region has the DNA TGTGCCATCAGTGAGCGGACTAGCACAGATACGCAGTATTTT. Protein: CAISERTSTDTQYF. V gene TRBV10-3 combines with J gene TRBJ2-3; perhaps TRBD2 as D (5 bases). Germline V gene data show CDR1 as ENHRY and CDR2 as SYGVKD. The ends were cut back, 2 bases at V and 0 bases at J, with 6 bases in the middle. The CDR3 is 14 residues long.

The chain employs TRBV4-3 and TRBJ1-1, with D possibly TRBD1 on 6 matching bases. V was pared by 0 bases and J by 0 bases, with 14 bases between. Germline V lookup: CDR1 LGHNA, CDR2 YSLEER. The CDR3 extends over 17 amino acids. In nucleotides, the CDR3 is TGCGCCAGCAGCCAAGATCCATTGACAGGAGTGAACACTGAAGCTTTCTTT. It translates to CASSQDPLTGVNTEAFF.

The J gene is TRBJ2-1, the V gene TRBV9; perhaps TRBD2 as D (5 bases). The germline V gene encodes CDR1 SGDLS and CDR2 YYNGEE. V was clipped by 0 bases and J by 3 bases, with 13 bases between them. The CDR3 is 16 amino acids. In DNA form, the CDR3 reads TGTGCCAGCAGCGTAGTCCCCCTAGCAGTCTACAATGAGCAGTTCTTC. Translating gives CASSVVPLAVYNEQFF.

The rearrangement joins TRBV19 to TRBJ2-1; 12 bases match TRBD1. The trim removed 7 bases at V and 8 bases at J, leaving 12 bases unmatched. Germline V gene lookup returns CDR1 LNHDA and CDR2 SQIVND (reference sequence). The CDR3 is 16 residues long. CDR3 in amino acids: CASTLSRDRGPHEQFF. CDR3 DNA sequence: TGTGCCAGTACCCTATCCAGGGACAGGGGGCCCCATGAGCAGTTCTTC.

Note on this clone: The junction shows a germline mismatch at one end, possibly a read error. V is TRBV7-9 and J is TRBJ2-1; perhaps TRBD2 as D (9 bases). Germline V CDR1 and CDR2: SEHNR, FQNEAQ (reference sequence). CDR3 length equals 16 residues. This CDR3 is CSSSPQGGGRGNEQFF. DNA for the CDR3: TGTTCCAGCAGCCCACAGGGGGGCGGGAGGGGCAATGAGCAGTTCTTC.

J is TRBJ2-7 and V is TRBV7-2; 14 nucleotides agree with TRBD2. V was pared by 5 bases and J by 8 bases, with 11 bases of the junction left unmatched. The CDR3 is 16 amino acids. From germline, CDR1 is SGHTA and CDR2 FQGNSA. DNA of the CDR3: TGTGCCAGCAGCCTTGGGACTAGCGGGAGTCGGCAAAAGCAGTACTTC. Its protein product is CASSLGTSGSRQKQYF.

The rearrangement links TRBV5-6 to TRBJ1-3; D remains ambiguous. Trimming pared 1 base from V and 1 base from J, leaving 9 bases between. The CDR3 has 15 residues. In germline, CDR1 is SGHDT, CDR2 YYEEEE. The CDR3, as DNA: TGTGCCAGCAGCTTGCCAGCGTCATCTGGAAACACCATATATTTT. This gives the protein CASSLPASSGNTIYF.

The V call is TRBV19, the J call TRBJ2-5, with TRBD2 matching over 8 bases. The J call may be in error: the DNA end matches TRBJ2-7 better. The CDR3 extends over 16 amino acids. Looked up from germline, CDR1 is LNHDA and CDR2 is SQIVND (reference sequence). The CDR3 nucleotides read TGTGCCAGTAGTCTTCGAAGCGGGAGTCTTGTCTACGAGCAGTACTTC. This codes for CASSLRSGSLVYEQYF.